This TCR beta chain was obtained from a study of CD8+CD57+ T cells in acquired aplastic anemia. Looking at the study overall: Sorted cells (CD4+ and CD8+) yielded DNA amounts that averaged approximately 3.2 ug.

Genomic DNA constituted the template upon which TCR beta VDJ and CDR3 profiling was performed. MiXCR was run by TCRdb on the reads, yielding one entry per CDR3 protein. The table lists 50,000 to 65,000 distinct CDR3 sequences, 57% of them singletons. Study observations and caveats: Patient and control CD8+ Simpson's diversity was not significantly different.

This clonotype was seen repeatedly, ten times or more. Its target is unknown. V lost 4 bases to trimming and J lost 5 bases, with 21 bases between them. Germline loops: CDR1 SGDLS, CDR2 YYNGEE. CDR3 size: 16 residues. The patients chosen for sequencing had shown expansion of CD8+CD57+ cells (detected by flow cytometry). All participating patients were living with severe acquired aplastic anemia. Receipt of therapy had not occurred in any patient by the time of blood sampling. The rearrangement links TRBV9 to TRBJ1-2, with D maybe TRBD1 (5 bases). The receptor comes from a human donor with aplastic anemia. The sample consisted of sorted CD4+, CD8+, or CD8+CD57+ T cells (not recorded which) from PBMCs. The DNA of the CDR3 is TGTGCCAGCAGCATACATACTGGGGTAGGGGAATATGGCTACACCTTC. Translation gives CASSIHTGVGEYGYTF.